Sequencing of this T cell receptor (beta chain) was carried out in a study of technical replicates of blood from a handful of donors. The sample holds one count of this clone. This CDR3 region has 16 residues. Trimming stripped 3 bases from V and 0 bases from J, with 12 bases between. Germline lookup yields CDR1 SGHDN and CDR2 FVKESK. The method was immunoSEQ multiplex PCR; TCRdb's version includes in-frame clones alone and lacks a portion of them. The sample has 64,000 or so clones; approximately 96% are singletons. The rearrangement joins TRBV14 to TRBJ2-1; D is undetermined. This sequence was found in a human donor in good health. The specimen sequenced was T cells isolated from PBMCs. The CDR3 here is CASSQSLGLSYNEQFF. The CDR3 DNA reads TGTGCCAGCAGCCAGTCTCTAGGCCTCTCCTACAATGAGCAGTTCTTC.